This T cell receptor beta chain was sequenced for a study of radiation and T cells in renal cell carcinoma. Time point: blood 2 weeks post-SBRT. Specified treatment: 15 Gy SBRT to primary tumor, nephrectomy 4 weeks later. Trimming cost V 3 bases and J 3 bases; bases outside gene matches: 7. Germline V gene lookup returns CDR1 MGHRA and CDR2 YSYEKL. The CDR3 is 16 residues long. Study results and limitations: Top tumor clonotypes rose in blood 2 weeks post-radiation, then contracted.

On this clone itself: What it binds is not known.

The method was immunoSEQ multiplex PCR; TCRdb's version includes in-frame clones alone and lacks a portion of them. This sample has fewer than 150,000 clones, with more than 75% found just once. The receptor's source is a woman aged 70-85 years with renal cell carcinoma. The chain couples TRBV4-1 to TRBJ2-1; 8 bases are a match to TRBD1. The source material was blood, sampled from a patient whose treatment included radiotherapy and nephrectomy. CDR3 nucleotide sequence: TGCGCCAGCAGCCACGGACAGGGAAGTCGCTACAATGAGCAGTTCTTC. Translating gives CASSHGQGSRYNEQFF.